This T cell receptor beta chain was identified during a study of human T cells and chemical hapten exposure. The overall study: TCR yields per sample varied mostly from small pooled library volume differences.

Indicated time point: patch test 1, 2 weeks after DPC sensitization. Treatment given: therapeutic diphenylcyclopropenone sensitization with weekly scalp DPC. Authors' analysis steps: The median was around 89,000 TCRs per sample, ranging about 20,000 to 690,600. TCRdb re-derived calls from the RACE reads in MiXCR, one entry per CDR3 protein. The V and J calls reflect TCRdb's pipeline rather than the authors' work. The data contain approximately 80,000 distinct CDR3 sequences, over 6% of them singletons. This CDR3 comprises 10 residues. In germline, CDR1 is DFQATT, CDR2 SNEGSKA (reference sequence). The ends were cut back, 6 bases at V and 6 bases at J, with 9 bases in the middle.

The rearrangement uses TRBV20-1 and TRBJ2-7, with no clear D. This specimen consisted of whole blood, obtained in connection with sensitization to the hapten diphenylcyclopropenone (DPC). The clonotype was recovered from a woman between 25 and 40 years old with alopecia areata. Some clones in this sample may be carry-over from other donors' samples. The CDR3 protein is CSATNCEQYF. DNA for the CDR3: TGCAGTGCGACCAACTGCGAGCAGTACTTC.